This T cell receptor beta chain was identified in a study of vaccination and CD4 T cells after COVID-19. With respect to this clonotype: Its antigen is unknown.

Stated treatment: approximately 10-day PBMC culture with coronavirus spike peptide pools or control peptides (ViraFEST assay). In the ViraFEST assay, peptide-pool expansion preceded TCR sequencing of expanded clonotypes. Cultures used more than 1.5 million PBMCs per well, roughly 9.6 IU/ml IL-2 and roughly 9 ug/ml peptides. With the Oncomine TCR Beta short-read assay, DNA from cultured CD4+ T cells was sequenced. Each CDR3 protein is one row after TCRdb ran MiXCR on the PCR reads. Altogether approximately 13,000 distinct CDR3 sequences are present, roughly 32% being singletons, with the ten largest covering 15% to 20%. Sample: cultured CD4+ T cells from blood. The TCR comes from a human donor with COVID-19.

In DNA, the CDR3 is TGTGCCAGCAGCTTACCTCACACTGAAGCTTTCTTT. Protein product: CASSLPHTEAFF. The chain has TRBV7-9 and TRBJ1-1, with D uncertain. The CDR3 is made up of 12 amino acids. The V gene's germline CDR1 is SEHNR and CDR2 FQNEAQ (reference sequence). V was shortened by 2 bases and J by 3 bases, with 4 bases between the two germline ends.